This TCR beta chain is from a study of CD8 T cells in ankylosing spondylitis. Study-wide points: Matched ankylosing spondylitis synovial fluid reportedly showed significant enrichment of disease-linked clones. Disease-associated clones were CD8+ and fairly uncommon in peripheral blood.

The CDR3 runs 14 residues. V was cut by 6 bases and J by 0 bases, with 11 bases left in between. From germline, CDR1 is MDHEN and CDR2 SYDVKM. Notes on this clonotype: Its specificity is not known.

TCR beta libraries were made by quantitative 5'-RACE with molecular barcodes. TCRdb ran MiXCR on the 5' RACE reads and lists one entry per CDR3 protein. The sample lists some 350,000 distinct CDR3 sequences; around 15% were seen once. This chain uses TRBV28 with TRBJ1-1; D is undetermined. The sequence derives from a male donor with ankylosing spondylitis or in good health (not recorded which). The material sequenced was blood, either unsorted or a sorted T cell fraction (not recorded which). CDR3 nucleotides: TGTGCCAGCAGGAAAGCAGGACTGAACACTGAAGCTTTCTTT. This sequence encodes CASRKAGLNTEAFF.